This record covers a single TCR beta chain. The data were obtained in a study of blood T cell repertoires in COVID-19. For the study at large: Collection of acute and convalescent COVID-19 samples took place in the United States, Italy and Spain.

In the authors' methods: Estimation of nucleated cell counts relied on the amplification of reference gene primers. Here immunoSEQ multiplex PCR was the method, and the copy in TCRdb shows in-frame clones only, minus some. V, J and clone size were drawn from that table, and D and trimming were deduced from the DNA. The sample carries roughly 240,000 clones, approximately 86% recorded once. This CDR3 is 14 amino acids long. Germline V gives CDR1 MNHEY, CDR2 SVGAGI. V shed 1 base and J shed 3 bases, with 9 bases lying between them. This clonotype originated in a young woman who had recovered from COVID-19. The chain recombines TRBV6-5 with TRBJ1-2; TRBD1 is a possible D gene (5 bases). The sample was peripheral blood. CDR3 region: CASSYWGEDYGYTF. Here the CDR3 DNA reads TGTGCCAGCAGTTACTGGGGGGAGGACTATGGCTACACCTTC.